This T cell receptor (beta chain) was captured by sequencing in a study of OX40 agonist ivuxolimab in advanced cancers. Overall study context: Three patients responded partially, comprising one with hepatocellular carcinoma and two with cutaneous melanoma.

Of note for this clone: Its antigen is unknown.

Libraries were prepared by immunoSEQ multiplex PCR; TCRdb keeps only in-frame clonotypes and omits some of them. Here the sample spans 65,000 to 85,000 clones, roughly nine tenths being singletons. CDR1 and CDR2 (germline): SGHNT, YYREEE (reference sequence). V lost 1 base and J lost 1, with 11 bases in between. The CDR3 totals 15 residues. Overall study findings and caveats: The expanded peripheral T cells' antigen specificity was not determined. By week 6 at 0.1 to 3.0 mg/kg, blood CD4+ and CD8+ T cells had expanded clonally.

The source was CD4+ or CD8+ T cells sorted from blood, collected in a trial of the OX40 agonist ivuxolimab. The receptor's source is an adult with an advanced solid tumor such as melanoma, head and neck, liver or kidney cancer. The rearrangement uses TRBV5-4 and TRBJ1-1; weak D call: TRBD1 (6 bases). The DNA of the CDR3 is TGTGCCAGCAGCTTGAGGTCAGGGGAGAACACTGAAGCTTTCTTT. It is translated as CASSLRSGENTEAFF.